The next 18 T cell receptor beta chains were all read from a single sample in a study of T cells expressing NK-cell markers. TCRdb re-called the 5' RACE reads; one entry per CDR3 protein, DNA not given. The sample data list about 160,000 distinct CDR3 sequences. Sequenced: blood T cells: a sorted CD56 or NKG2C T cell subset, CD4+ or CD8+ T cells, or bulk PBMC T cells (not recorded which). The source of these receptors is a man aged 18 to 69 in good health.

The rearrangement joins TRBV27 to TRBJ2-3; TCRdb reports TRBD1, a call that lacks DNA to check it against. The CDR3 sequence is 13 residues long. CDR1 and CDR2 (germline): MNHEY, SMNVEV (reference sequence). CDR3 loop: CASSTHRQGTQYF.

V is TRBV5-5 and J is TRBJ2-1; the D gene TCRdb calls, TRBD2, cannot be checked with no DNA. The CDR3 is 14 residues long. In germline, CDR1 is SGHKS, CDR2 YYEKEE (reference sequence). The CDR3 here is CASSDMGLYNEQFF.

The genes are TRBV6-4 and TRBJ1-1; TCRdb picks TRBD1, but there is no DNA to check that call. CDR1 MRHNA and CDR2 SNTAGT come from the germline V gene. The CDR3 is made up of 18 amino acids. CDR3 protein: CASSVSGTETPVNTEAFF.

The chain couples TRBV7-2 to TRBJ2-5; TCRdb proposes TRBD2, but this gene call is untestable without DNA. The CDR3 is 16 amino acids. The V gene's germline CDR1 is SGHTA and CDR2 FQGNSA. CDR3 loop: CASSLMEASLGETQYF. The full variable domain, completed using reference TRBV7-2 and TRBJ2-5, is GAGVSQSPSNKVTEKGKDVELRCDPISGHTALYWYRQSLGQGLEFLIYFQGNSAPDKSGLPSDRFSAERTGGSVSTLTIQRTQQEDSAVYLCASSLMEASLGETQYFGPGTRLLVL.

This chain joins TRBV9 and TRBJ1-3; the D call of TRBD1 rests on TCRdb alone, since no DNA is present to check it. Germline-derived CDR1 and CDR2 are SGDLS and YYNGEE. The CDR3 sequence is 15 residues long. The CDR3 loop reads CASSLQAHSGNTIYF.

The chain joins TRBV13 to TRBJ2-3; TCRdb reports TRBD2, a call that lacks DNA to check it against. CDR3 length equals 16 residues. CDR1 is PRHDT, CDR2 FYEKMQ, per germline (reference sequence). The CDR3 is CASSAPAGGSTDTQYF.

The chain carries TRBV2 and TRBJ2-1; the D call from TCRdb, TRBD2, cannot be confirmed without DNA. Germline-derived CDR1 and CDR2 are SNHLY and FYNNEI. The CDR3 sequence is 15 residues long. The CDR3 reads CASSRGGGAYNEQFF.

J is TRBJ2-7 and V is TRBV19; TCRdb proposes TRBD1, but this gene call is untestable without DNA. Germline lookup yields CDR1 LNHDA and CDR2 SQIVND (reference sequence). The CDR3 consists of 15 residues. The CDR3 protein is CASGPTGSTPYEQYF.

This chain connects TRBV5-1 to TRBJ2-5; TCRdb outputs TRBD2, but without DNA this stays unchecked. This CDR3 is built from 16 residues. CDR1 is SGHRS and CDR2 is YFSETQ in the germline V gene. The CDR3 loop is CASSPVGSGGQETQYF.

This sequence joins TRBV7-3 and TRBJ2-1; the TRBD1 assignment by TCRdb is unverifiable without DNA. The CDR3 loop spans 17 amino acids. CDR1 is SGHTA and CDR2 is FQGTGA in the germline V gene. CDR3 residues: CASSYLPGQGTYNEQFF.

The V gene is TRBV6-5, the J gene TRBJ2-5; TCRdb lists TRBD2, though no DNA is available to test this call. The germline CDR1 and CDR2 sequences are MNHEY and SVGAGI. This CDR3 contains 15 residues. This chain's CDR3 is CASSYSPPPGETQYF.

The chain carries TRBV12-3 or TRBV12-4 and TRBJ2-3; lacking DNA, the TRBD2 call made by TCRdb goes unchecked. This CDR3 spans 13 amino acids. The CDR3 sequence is CASLAGGPDTQYF.

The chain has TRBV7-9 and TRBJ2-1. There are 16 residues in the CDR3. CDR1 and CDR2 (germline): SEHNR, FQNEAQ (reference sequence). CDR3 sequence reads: CASSSEDGSSYNEQFF.

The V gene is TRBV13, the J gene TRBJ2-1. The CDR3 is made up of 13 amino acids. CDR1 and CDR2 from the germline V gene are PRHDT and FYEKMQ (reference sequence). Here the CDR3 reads CASSLNSVNEQFF.

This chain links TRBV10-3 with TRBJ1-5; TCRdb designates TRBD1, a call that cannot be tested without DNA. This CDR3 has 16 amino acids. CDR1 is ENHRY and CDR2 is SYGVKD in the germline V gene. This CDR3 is CAISDPRDRENQPQHF.

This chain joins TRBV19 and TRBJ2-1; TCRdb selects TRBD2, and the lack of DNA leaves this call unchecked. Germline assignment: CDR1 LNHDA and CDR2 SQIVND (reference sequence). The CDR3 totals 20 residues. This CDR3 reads CASSIGVGLAGVSSYNEQFF.

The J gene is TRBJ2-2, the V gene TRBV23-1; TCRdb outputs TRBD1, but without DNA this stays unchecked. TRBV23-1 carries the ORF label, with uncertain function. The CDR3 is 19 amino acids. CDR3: CASSQSFVDSSRTPGSCFF.

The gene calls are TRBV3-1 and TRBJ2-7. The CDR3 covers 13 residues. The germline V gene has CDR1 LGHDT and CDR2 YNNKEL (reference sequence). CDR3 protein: CASSRTVAYEQYF.